These T cell receptor beta chains were read from a single sample in a study of blood T cells in healthy people across ages. TCRdb redid the calling of the 5' RACE reads with MiXCR, one entry per CDR3 protein. The sample has 1 million or so distinct CDR3 sequences; 45% are singletons. Material for sequencing was blood. These receptor sequences come from a woman aged 55-70 years in good health. Both conserved end residues are part of each CDR3. Fields, in order: clone size, V gene, D gene, J gene, CDR3 protein, CDR3 DNA. The D gene is left open where the match is weak. Some rows have no size entry. The others give once, few or many, or a class for an expanded clone.

.,TRBV25-1,TRBD1,TRBJ2-3,CASSPDRGHIDTQYF,TGTGCCAGCAGCCCGGACAGGGGCCACATAGATACGCAGTATTTT
.,TRBV10-1,.,TRBJ2-7,CASSEDGQTSYEQYF,TGCGCCAGCAGTGAGGATGGACAGACATCCTACGAGCAGTACTTC
.,TRBV20-1,TRBD1,TRBJ1-2,CSARDRQGVVGYTF,TGCAGTGCTAGAGATCGGCAGGGGGTGGTTGGCTACACCTTC
few,TRBV5-1,TRBD1,TRBJ2-7,CASSPWTGADYEQYF,TGCGCCAGCAGCCCTTGGACAGGGGCAGACTACGAGCAGTACTTC
few,TRBV20-1,TRBD1,TRBJ2-7,CSAPQDLAQGLSYEQYF,TGCAGTGCTCCCCAGGATCTGGCACAGGGGTTATCGTACGAGCAGTACTTC
.,TRBV7-8,.,TRBJ2-1,CASSQPQGLWNEQFF,TGTGCCAGCAGCCAACCCCAGGGGTTGTGGAATGAGCAGTTCTTC
.,TRBV6-1,.,TRBJ1-6,CASSGSGGHNSPLHF,TGTGCCAGCAGTGGAAGCGGAGGGCATAATTCACCCCTCCACTTT
.,TRBV29-1,.,TRBJ2-5,CSVDRQAAQYF,TGCAGCGTTGATCGACAGGCGGCCCAGTACTTC
.,TRBV5-4,.,TRBJ2-7,CASSSQEMAGHNEQYF,TGTGCCAGCAGCTCGCAAGAGATGGCGGGGCACAATGAGCAGTACTTC
few,TRBV12-3/TRBV12-4,.,TRBJ1-2,CASSPPGGHNYGYTF,TGTGCCAGCAGTCCGCCAGGAGGGCATAACTATGGCTACACCTTC
many,TRBV2,TRBD2,TRBJ2-3,CASRPGGTDTQYF,TGTGCCAGCAGACCGGGAGGGACAGATACGCAGTATTTT
.,TRBV6-2/TRBV6-3,.,TRBJ2-3,CASTPRVTDTQYF,TGTGCCAGCACCCCCAGAGTCACAGATACGCAGTATTTT
.,TRBV12-3/TRBV12-4,.,TRBJ2-7,CASSLRLVSYEQYF,TGTGCCAGCAGTTTACGACTAGTAAGCTACGAGCAGTACTTC
few,TRBV12-3/TRBV12-4,.,TRBJ2-1,CASSQIDEQFF,TGTGCCAGCAGCCAAATCGATGAGCAGTTCTTC
.,TRBV18,.,TRBJ2-5,CASSPRAGPQETQYF,TGTGCCAGCTCACCACGAGCCGGCCCTCAAGAGACCCAGTACTTC
.,TRBV6-5,.,TRBJ1-1,CASSYRLNTEAFF,TGTGCCAGCAGTTATAGGTTGAACACTGAAGCTTTCTTT
.,TRBV28,TRBD1,TRBJ2-4,CASSLDRAIAKNIQYF,TGTGCCAGCAGTCTAGACAGGGCTATAGCCAAAAACATTCAGTACTTC
.,TRBV11-2,.,TRBJ2-7,CASSPDHGKEGYEQYF,TGTGCCAGCAGCCCAGATCACGGGAAAGAGGGGTACGAGCAGTACTTC
.,TRBV12-3/TRBV12-4,.,TRBJ2-1,CASSADYRDNEQFF,TGTGCCAGCAGTGCGGACTACAGGGACAATGAGCAGTTCTTC
few,TRBV20-1,.,TRBJ2-7,CSAAPYGDPYEQYF,TGCAGTGCTGCCCCCTATGGGGACCCCTACGAGCAGTACTTC
many,TRBV29-1,.,TRBJ2-1,CSVRDTYNEQFF,TGCAGCGTTCGGGACACATACAATGAGCAGTTCTTC
.,TRBV28,TRBD2,TRBJ2-1,CASTLGTSGDDNEQFF,TGTGCCAGCACCCTCGGGACTAGCGGAGATGACAATGAGCAGTTCTTC
.,TRBV24-1,TRBD2,TRBJ2-5,CATSVVGGGGKETQYF,TGTGCCACCAGTGTGGTCGGGGGGGGAGGTAAAGAGACCCAGTACTTC
many,TRBV15,.,TRBJ2-5,CATSRDPGRETQYF,TGTGCCACCAGCAGAGATCCGGGGAGAGAGACCCAGTACTTC
few,TRBV20-1,.,TRBJ2-1,CSASYGSGANGEQFF,TGCAGTGCTTCGTACGGTAGCGGCGCCAACGGTGAGCAGTTCTTC
few,TRBV9,.,TRBJ1-1,CASSVGKGSEAFF,TGTGCCAGCAGCGTAGGAAAAGGGTCCGAAGCTTTCTTT
.,TRBV3-1,.,TRBJ2-5,CASSQGFASSVDQETQYF,TGTGCCAGCAGCCAAGGCTTCGCTTCGAGCGTTGACCAAGAGACCCAGTACTTC
.,TRBV29-1,TRBD2,TRBJ2-1,CGVDGLAGGNRYNEQFF,TGCGGCGTTGACGGACTAGCGGGAGGGAACAGGTACAATGAGCAGTTCTTC
.,TRBV5-6,TRBD2,TRBJ2-3,CASSFTSAPRDTQYF,TGTGCCAGCAGCTTCACTAGCGCCCCCCGGGATACGCAGTATTTT
few,TRBV28,.,TRBJ1-2,CASTLNDRPYGYTF,TGTGCCAGCACGTTAAACGACAGACCCTATGGCTACACCTTC
few,TRBV10-3,TRBD2,TRBJ2-1,CAISPGTSGRNEQFF,TGTGCCATCTCCCCGGGGACTAGCGGGAGAAATGAGCAGTTCTTC
few,TRBV7-2,TRBD2,TRBJ2-3,CASSLRREGVDTQYF,TGTGCCAGCAGCTTGAGGCGGGAGGGTGTGGATACGCAGTATTTT
.,TRBV25-1,.,TRBJ2-5,CASSEGGAAKENVF,TGTGCCAGCAGTGAAGGGGGGGCAGCGAAGGAGAACGTCTTC
.,TRBV15,.,TRBJ2-3,CATSRDQRGDTQYF,TGTGCCACCAGCAGAGATCAAAGGGGAGATACGCAGTATTTT
.,TRBV29-1,.,TRBJ2-7,CSVAPRLVGDEQYF,TGCAGCGTGGCCCCGCGGCTGGTTGGCGACGAGCAGTACTTC
.,TRBV4-2,.,TRBJ2-7,CASSQAGTQYEQYF,TGTGCCAGCAGCCAAGCCGGGACACAATACGAGCAGTACTTC
.,TRBV18,.,TRBJ1-5,CASSLGQRNQPQHF,TGTGCCAGCTCCCTTGGACAGCGCAATCAGCCCCAGCATTTT
.,TRBV5-1,TRBD1,TRBJ1-6,CASSLGDRGSSNSPLHF,TGCGCCAGCAGCTTGGGGGACAGGGGTTCAAGCAATTCACCCCTCCACTTT
few,TRBV9,.,TRBJ2-1,CASSAGGDNEQFF,TGTGCCAGCAGCGCCGGCGGGGACAATGAGCAGTTCTTC
many,TRBV19,.,TRBJ2-5,CATRQAGETQYF,TGTGCCACCAGACAGGCAGGAGAGACCCAGTACTTC
.,TRBV7-9,TRBD1,TRBJ1-2,CASSLVDRADGYTF,TGTGCCAGCAGCTTGGTGGACAGGGCTGATGGCTACACCTTC
few,TRBV5-1,.,TRBJ1-1,CASSLVSDSYEAFF,TGCGCCAGCAGCTTGGTATCCGACAGTTATGAAGCTTTCTTT
.,TRBV5-1,.,TRBJ2-1,CASGQGGEEQFF,TGCGCCAGCGGACAGGGAGGGGAGGAGCAGTTCTTC
.,TRBV6-5,TRBD2,TRBJ2-2,CASSRTSGSSGELFF,TGTGCCAGCAGCCGGACTAGCGGGAGCTCCGGGGAGCTGTTTTTT
once,TRBV5-1,.,TRBJ2-1,CASSFHRHNEQFF,TGCGCCAGCAGCTTTCACAGGCACAATGAGCAGTTCTTC
.,TRBV2,.,TRBJ2-7,CAGSSVGYEQYF,TGTGCCGGCAGTTCAGTTGGCTACGAGCAGTACTTC
.,TRBV3-1,TRBD1,TRBJ2-7,CAGSQFRDRGPHEQYF,TGTGCCGGCAGCCAATTCCGGGACAGAGGCCCCCACGAGCAGTACTTC
few,TRBV29-1,.,TRBJ2-7,CSVSSGDTYEQYF,TGCAGCGTTTCCTCGGGAGACACCTACGAGCAGTACTTC
.,TRBV11-1,.,TRBJ2-7,CASRRPGSSSCEQYF,TGTGCCAGCAGAAGGCCCGGATCATCCTCCTGCGAGCAGTACTTC
.,TRBV5-6,TRBD2,TRBJ2-3,CASSPEAGGRTDTQYF,TGTGCCAGCAGCCCGGAGGCGGGAGGAAGAACAGATACGCAGTATTTT
few,TRBV29-1,.,TRBJ2-3,CSVVPMEGSTDTQYF,TGCAGCGTTGTGCCCATGGAAGGGAGCACAGATACGCAGTATTTT
.,TRBV21-1,.,TRBJ1-2,CASSKGSKGDYGYTF,TGTGCCAGCAGCAAAGGAAGCAAGGGGGACTATGGCTACACCTTC
.,TRBV27,.,TRBJ1-1,CASKGENLNTEAFF,TGTGCCAGCAAGGGGGAGAATTTGAACACTGAAGCTTTCTTT
few,TRBV20-1,TRBD1,TRBJ2-7,CSASGTGGFKSSYEQYF,TGCAGTGCTTCCGGGACAGGGGGGTTTAAGAGCTCCTACGAGCAGTACTTC
few,TRBV20-1,TRBD1,TRBJ1-6,CSALPGQGQHSPLHF,TGCAGTGCTCTACCGGGACAGGGACAGCATTCACCCCTCCACTTT
.,TRBV7-9,TRBD1,TRBJ2-5,CASSHEGAETQYF,TGTGCCAGCAGTCACGAGGGGGCGGAGACCCAGTACTTC
.,TRBV4-2,TRBD2,TRBJ2-4,CASSPFDRTSRLAGEGGAKNIQYF,TGTGCCAGCAGCCCATTTGACAGGACAAGCCGACTAGCGGGAGAAGGGGGGGCCAAAAACATTCAGTACTTC
.,TRBV3-1,TRBD1,TRBJ2-1,CASSQLDRDNEQFF,TGTGCCAGCAGCCAGTTGGACAGGGACAATGAGCAGTTCTTC
.,TRBV10-1,.,TRBJ2-7,CASSEAQGRVEQYF,TGCGCCAGCAGTGAGGCCCAGGGAAGGGTCGAGCAGTACTTC
.,TRBV28,.,TRBJ1-5,CASSFSTGFGNQPQHF,TGTGCCAGCAGTTTTTCTACAGGGTTCGGGAATCAGCCCCAGCATTTT